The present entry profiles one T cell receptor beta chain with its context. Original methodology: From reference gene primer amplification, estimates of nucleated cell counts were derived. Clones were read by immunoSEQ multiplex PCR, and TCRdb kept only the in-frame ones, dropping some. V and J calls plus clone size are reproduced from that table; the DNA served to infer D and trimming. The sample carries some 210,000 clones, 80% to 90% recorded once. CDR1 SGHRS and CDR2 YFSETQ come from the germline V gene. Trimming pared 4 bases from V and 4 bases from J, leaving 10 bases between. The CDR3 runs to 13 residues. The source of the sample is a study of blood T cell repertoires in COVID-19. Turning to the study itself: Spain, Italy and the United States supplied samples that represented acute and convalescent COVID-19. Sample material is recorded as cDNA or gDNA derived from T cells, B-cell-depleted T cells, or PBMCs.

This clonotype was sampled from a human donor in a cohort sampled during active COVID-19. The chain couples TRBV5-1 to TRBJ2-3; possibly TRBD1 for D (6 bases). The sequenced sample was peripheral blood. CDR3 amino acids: CASSPTGPDTQYF. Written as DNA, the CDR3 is TGCGCCAGCAGCCCGACAGGTCCAGATACGCAGTATTTT.